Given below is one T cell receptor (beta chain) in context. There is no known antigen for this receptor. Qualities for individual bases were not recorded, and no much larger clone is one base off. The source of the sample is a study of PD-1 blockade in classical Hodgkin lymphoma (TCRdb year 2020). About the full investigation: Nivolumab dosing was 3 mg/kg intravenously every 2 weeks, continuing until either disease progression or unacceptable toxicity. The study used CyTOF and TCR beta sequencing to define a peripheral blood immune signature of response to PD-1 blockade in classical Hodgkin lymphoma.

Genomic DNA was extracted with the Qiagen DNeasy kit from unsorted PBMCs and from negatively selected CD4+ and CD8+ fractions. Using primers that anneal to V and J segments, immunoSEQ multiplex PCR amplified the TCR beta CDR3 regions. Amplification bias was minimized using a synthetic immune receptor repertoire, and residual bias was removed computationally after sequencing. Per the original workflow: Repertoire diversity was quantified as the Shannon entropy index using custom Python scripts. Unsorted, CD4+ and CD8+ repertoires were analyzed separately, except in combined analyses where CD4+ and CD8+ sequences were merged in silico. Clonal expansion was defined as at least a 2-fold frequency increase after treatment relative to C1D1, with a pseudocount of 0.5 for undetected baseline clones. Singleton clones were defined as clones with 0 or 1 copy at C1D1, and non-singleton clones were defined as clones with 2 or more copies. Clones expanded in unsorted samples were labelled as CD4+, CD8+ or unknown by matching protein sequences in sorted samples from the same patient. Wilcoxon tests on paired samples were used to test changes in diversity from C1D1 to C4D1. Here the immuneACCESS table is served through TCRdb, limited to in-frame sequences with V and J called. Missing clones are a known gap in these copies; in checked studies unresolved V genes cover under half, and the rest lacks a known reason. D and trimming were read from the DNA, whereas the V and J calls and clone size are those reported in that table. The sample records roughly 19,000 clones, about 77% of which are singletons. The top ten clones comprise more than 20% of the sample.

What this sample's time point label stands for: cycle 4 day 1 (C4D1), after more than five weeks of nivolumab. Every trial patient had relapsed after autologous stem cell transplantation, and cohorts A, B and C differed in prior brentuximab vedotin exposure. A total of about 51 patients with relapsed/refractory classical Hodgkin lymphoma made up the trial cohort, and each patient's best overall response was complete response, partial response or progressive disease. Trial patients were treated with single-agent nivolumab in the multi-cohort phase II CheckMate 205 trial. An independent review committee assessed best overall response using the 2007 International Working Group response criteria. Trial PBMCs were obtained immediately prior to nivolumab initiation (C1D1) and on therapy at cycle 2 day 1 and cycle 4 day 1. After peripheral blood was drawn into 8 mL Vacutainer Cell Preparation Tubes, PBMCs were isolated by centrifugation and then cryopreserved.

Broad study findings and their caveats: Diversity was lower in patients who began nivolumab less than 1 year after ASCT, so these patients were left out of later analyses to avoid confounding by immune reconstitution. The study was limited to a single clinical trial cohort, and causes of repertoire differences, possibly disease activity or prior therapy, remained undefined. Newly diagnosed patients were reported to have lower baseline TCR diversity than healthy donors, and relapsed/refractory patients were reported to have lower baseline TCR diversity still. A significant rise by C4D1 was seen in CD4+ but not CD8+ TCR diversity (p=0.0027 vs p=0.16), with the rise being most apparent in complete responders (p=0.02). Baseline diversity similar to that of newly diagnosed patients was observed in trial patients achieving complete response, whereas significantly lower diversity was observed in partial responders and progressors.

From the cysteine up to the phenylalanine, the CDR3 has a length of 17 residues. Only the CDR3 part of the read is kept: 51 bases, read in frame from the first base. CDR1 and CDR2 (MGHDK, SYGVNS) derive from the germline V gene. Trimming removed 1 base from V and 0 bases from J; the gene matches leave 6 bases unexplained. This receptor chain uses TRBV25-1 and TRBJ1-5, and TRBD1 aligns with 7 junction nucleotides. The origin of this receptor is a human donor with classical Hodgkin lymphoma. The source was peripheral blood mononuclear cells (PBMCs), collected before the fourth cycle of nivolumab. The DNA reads TGTGCCAGCAGTGAATGGGACAGATGGTATAGCAATCAGCCCCAGCATTTT. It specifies CASSEWDRWYSNQPQHF.